The present entry profiles one TCR beta chain with its context. Its specificity is not known. Using its own MiXCR run on the 5' RACE reads, TCRdb lists one record per CDR3 protein. The data show around 140,000 distinct CDR3 sequences, 25% seen once. The CDR3 consists of 17 residues. Germline-derived CDR1 and CDR2 are MNHNY and SVGAGI (reference sequence). The V and J ends lost 0 bases and 4 bases respectively, with 18 bases between them. This sample was taken from a study of T-cell memory formation after mild COVID-19. General study points: A second wave of clones peaked on day 37, and their SARS-CoV-2 specificity went unconfirmed.

Sample: PBMCs or a T cell subset sorted from them (not recorded which). The TCR sequence derives from an adult woman who had mild COVID-19 (a few samples of this study predate the infection). Cell type and time point are not known. The V call is TRBV6-6, the J call TRBJ1-1; D is uncertain. The DNA for the CDR3 is TGTGCCAGCAGTTACTCGCGGCCGTACACTGGACTCACTGAAGCTTTCTTT. This encodes CASSYSRPYTGLTEAFF.